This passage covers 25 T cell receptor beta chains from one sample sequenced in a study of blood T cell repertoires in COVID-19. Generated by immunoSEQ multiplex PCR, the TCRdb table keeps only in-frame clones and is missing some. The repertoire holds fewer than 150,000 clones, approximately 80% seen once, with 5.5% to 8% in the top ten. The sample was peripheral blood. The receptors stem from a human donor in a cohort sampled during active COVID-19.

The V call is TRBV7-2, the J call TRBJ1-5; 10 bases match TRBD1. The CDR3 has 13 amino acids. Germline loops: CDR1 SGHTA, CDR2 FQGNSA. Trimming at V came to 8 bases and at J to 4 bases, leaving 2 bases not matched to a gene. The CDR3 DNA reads TGTGCCAGCCGACAGGGGGCAAATCAGCCCCAGCATTTT. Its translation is CASRQGANQPQHF.

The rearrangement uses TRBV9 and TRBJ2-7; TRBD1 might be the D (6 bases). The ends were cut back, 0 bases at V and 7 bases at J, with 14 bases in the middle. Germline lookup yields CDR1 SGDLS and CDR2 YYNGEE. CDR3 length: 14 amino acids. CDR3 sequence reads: CASSVDPGAWEQYF. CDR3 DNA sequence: TGTGCCAGCAGCGTAGATCCAGGGGCGTGGGAGCAGTACTTC. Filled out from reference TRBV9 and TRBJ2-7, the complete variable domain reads DSGVTQTPKHLITATGQRVTLRCSPRSGDLSVYWYQQSLDQGLQFLIQYYNGEERAKGNILERFSAQQFPDLHSELNLSSLELGDSALYFCASSVDPGAWEQYFGPGTRLTVT.

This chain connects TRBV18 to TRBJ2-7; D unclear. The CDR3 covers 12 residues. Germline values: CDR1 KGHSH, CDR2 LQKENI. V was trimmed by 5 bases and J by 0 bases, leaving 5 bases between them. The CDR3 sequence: CASSSSSYEQYF. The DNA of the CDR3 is TGTGCCAGCTCATCGAGCTCCTACGAGCAGTACTTC.

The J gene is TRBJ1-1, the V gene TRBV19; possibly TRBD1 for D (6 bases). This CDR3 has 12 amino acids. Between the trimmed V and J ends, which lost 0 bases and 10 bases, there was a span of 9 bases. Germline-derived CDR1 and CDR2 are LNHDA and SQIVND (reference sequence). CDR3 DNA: TGTGCCAGTAGTATAGAGGCCAGGGGAGCTTTCTTT. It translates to CASSIEARGAFF.

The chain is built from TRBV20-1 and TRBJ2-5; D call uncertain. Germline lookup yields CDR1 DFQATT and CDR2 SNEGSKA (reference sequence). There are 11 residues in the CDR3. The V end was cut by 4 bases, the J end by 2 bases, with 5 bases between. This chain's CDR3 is CSANRQETQYF. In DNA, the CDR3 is TGCAGTGCTAACAGACAAGAGACCCAGTACTTC.

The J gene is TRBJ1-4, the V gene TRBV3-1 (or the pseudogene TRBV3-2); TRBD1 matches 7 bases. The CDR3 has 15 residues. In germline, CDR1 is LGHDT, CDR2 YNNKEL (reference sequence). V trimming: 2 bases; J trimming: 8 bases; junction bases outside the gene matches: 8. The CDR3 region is CASSQMTGSGEKLFF. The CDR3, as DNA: TGTGCCAGCAGCCAAATGACAGGGTCCGGGGAAAAACTGTTTTTT.

CDR3 DNA sequence: TGCGCCAGCAGCCAAGTTTCGGCAGGGGGCGGTGAGACCCAGTACTTC. Its translation is CASSQVSAGGGETQYF. V is TRBV4-3 and J is TRBJ2-5; 8 bases match TRBD1. The germline gives CDR1 LGHNA, CDR2 YSLEER. With V trimmed by 1 base and J by 5 bases, 9 bases remained unmatched. The CDR3 contains 16 residues.

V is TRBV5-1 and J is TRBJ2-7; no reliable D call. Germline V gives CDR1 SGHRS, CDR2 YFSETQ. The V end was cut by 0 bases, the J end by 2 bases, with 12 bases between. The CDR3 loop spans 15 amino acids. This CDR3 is CASSLGGLGTYEQYF. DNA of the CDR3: TGCGCCAGCAGCTTGGGCGGTTTAGGTACCTACGAGCAGTACTTC.

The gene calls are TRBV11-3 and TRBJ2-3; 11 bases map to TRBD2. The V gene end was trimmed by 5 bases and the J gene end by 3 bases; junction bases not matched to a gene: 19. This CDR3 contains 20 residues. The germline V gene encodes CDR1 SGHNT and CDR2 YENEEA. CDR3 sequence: CASSEKKTSGGRNVTDTQYF. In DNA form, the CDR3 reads TGTGCCAGCAGCGAGAAGAAAACTAGCGGGGGAAGAAACGTGACAGATACGCAGTATTTT.

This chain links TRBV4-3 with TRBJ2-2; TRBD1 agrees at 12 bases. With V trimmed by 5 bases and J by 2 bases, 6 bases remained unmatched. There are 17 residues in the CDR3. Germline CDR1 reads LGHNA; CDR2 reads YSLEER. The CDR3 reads CASSKTGQGANTGELFF. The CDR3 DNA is TGCGCCAGCAGCAAGACGGGACAGGGGGCCAACACCGGGGAGCTGTTTTTT.

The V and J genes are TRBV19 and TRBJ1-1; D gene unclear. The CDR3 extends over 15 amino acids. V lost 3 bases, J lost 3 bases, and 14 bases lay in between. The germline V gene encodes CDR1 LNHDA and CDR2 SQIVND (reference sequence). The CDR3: CASSIGPGRDTEAFF. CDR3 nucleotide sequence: TGTGCCAGTAGTATTGGGCCCGGGAGGGACACTGAAGCTTTCTTT.

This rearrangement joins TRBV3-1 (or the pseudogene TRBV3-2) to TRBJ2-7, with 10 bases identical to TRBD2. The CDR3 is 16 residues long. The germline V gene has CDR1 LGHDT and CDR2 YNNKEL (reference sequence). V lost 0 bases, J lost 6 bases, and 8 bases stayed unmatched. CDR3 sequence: CASSQEYPSGGSEQYF. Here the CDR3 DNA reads TGTGCCAGCAGCCAAGAATACCCTAGCGGGGGTTCCGAGCAGTACTTC.

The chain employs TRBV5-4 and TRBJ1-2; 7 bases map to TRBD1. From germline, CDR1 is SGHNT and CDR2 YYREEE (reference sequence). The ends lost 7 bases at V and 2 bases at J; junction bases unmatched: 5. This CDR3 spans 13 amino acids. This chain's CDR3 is CASSPGQNYGYTF. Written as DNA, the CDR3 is TGTGCCAGCTCGCCGGGACAGAACTATGGCTACACCTTC.

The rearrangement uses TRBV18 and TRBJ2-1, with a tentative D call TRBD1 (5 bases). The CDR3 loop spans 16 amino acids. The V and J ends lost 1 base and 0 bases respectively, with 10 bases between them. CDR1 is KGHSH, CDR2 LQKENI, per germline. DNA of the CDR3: TGTGCCAGCTCACCACGCAGGGTTAGCTCCTACAATGAGCAGTTCTTC. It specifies CASSPRRVSSYNEQFF.

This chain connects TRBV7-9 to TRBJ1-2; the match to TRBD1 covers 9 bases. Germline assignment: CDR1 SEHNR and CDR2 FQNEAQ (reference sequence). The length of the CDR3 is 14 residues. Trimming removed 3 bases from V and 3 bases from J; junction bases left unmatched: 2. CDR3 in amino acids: CASSLTGGDYGYTF. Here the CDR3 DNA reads TGTGCCAGCAGCTTGACAGGGGGGGACTATGGCTACACCTTC.

CDR3 sequence: CSVEPGTSADTQYF. The CDR3 DNA sequence: TGCAGCGTTGAGCCTGGGACTAGCGCAGATACGCAGTATTTT. V gene TRBV29-1 combines with J gene TRBJ2-3; 10 nucleotides match TRBD2. The ends lost 3 bases at V and 4 bases at J; junction bases unmatched: 4. Germline CDR1 and CDR2: SQVTM and ANQGSEA. The length of the CDR3 is 14 residues.

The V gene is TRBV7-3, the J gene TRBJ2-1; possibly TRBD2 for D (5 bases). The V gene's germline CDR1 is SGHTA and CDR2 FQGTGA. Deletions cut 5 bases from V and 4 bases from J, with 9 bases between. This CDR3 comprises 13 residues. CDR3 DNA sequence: TGTGCCAGCAGCAAGGACTTTTACAATGAGCAGTTCTTC. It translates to CASSKDFYNEQFF. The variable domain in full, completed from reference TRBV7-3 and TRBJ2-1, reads GAGVSQTPSNKVTEKGKYVELRCDPISGHTALYWYRQSLGQGPEFLIYFQGTGAADDSGLPNDRFFAVRPEGSVSTLKIQRTERGDSAVYLCASSKDFYNEQFFGPGTRLTVL.

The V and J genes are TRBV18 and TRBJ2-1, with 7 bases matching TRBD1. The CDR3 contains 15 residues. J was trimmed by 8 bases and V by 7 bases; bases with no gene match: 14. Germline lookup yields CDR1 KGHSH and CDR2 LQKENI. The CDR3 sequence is CASLKQGSHTDEQFF. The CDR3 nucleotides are TGTGCCAGCTTGAAACAGGGGTCCCACACCGATGAGCAGTTCTTC. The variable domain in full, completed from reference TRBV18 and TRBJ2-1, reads NAGVMQNPRHLVRRRGQEARLRCSPMKGHSHVYWYRQLPEEGLKFMVYLQKENIIDESGMPKERFSAEFPKEGPSILRIQQVVRGDSAAYFCASLKQGSHTDEQFFGPGTRLTVL.

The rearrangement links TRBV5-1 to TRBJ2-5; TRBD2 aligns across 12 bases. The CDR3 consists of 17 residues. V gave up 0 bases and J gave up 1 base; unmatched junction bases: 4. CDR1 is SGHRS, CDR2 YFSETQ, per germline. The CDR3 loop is CASSLGTSGGIQETQYF. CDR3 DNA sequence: TGCGCCAGCAGCTTGGGTACTAGCGGGGGGATCCAAGAGACCCAGTACTTC.

The CDR3 nucleotides read TGTGCCAGCAGCTTAGCGGGCACTAGCACAGATACGCAGTATTTT. Residues: CASSLAGTSTDTQYF. The chain is built from TRBV7-6 and TRBJ2-3; D not resolved. From germline, CDR1 is SGHVS and CDR2 FNYEAQ. The CDR3 extends over 15 amino acids. V was cut by 0 bases and J by 0 bases, with 7 bases left in between.

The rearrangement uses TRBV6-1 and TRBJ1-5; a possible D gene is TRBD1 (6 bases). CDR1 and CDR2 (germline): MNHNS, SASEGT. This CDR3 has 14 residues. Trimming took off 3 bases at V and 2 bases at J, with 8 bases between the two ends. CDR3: CASSEGAGNQPQHF. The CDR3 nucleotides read TGTGCCAGCAGTGAGGGGGCCGGCAATCAGCCCCAGCATTTT.

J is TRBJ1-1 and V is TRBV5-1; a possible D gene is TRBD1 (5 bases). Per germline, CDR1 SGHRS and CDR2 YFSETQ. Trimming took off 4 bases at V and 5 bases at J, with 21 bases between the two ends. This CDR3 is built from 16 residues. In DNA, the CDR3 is TGCGCCAGCAGCCCCCTGACGGGGGAGAGAGGAACTGAAGCTTTCTTT. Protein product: CASSPLTGERGTEAFF.

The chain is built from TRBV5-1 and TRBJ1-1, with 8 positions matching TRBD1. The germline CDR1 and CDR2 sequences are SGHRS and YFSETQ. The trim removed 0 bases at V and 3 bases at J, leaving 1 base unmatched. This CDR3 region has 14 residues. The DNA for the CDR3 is TGCGCCAGCAGCTTGGACAGGGGGGACACTGAAGCTTTCTTT. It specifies CASSLDRGDTEAFF.

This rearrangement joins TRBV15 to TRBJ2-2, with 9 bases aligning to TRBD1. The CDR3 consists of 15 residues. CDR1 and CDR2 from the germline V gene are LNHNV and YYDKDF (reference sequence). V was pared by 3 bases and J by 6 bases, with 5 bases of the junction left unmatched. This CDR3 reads CATSRDRGYSGELFF. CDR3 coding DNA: TGTGCCACCAGCAGGGACAGGGGTTATTCCGGGGAGCTGTTTTTT.

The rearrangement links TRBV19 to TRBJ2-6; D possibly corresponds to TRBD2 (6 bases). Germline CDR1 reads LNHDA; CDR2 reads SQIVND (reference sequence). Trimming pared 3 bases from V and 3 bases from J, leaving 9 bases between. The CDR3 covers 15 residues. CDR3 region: CASSISGVGANVLTF. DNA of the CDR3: TGTGCCAGTAGTATTTCGGGGGTTGGGGCCAACGTCCTGACTTTC.